These 3 T cell receptor beta chains originate from one sample sequenced in a study of cytomegalovirus exposure and HLA in healthy donors. PCR used 60 Vbeta primers and 13 Jbeta primers. Data came from immunoSEQ multiplex PCR; TCRdb stores just in-frame clones and leaves some out. The table includes some 140,000 clones, roughly three quarters detected once. Material for sequencing was PBMCs. These receptor sequences come from a man between 25 and 39 years old in good health and CMV-seropositive.

V gene TRBV7-6 combines with J gene TRBJ1-1; D not resolved. Trimming shortened V by 5 bases and J by 2 bases, and 9 bases separated the two germline ends. Germline V gene lookup returns CDR1 SGHVS and CDR2 FNYEAQ. The CDR3 is 13 amino acids. In DNA, the CDR3 is TGTGCCAGCAGCCACGGAGCAAACACTGAAGCTTTCTTT. This encodes CASSHGANTEAFF.

The V call is TRBV5-5, the J call TRBJ2-7; possible D gene TRBD1, 5 bases. From germline, CDR1 is SGHKS and CDR2 YYEKEE (reference sequence). This CDR3 region has 16 residues. Trimming cost V 3 bases and J 0 bases, with 16 bases left between them. The CDR3 nucleotides are TGTGCCAGCAGCTCTCCAACAGGTAAAAGCTCCTACGAGCAGTACTTC. It translates to CASSSPTGKSSYEQYF. Full variable domain (missing parts from reference TRBV5-5 and TRBJ2-7): DAGVTQSPTHLIKTRGQQVTLRCSPISGHKSVSWYQQVLGQGPQFIFQYYEKEERGRGNFPDRFSARQFPNYSSELNVNALLLGDSALYLCASSSPTGKSSYEQYFGPGTRLTVT.

The chain joins TRBV13 to TRBJ1-1; D remains unclear. Germline values: CDR1 PRHDT, CDR2 FYEKMQ (reference sequence). The CDR3 covers 16 residues. V lost 0 bases, J lost 0 bases, and 11 bases lay in between. CDR3 sequence: CASSLGLLTLNTEAFF. The CDR3 DNA reads TGTGCCAGCAGCTTAGGCCTATTGACACTGAACACTGAAGCTTTCTTT.